This T cell receptor beta chain was found in a study of human T cells and chemical hapten exposure. Study findings and constraints: It should be noted that donors had alopecia, so their immune response may differ from healthy people's.

This clonotype has a count of ten or more. Its antigen remains unidentified. Original processing methods: TCRs per sample had a median of 95,638 and ranged from roughly 20,000 to 700,000. TCRdb used MiXCR to reprocess the RACE reads, holding one entry per CDR3 protein. The V and J calls and clone size come from TCRdb's table, not from the authors' own analysis. Among fewer than 45,000 distinct CDR3 sequences, under 5% were seen once, and the ten largest hold 26%. Time point described: patch test 1, 2 weeks after DPC sensitization. Treatment meaning: therapeutic diphenylcyclopropenone sensitization with weekly scalp DPC. Whole blood, unfractionated, served as the material for total RNA extraction. After removal of 4 bases from V and 6 bases from J, the junction contained 10 bases not matched to a gene. This CDR3 is built from 16 residues. Germline V gene lookup returns CDR1 WSHSY and CDR2 SAAADI.

The TCR originated in a man in his fifties or sixties with alopecia areata. Some clones in this sample may be carry-over from other donors' samples. Sequences were derived from whole blood, sampled in connection with sensitization to the hapten diphenylcyclopropenone (DPC). The chain joins TRBV10-2 to TRBJ2-2; 8 positions match TRBD2. The CDR3 nucleotides read TGCGCCAGCAGTGTAGGACTAGCTGTAGGCGCCGGGGAGCTGTTTTTT. It yields the protein CASSVGLAVGAGELFF.